These T cell receptor beta chains were read from a single sample in a study of blood T cell repertoires in COVID-19. The table came from immunoSEQ multiplex PCR; TCRdb's copy has only in-frame clones and leaves some out. The table records roughly 120,000 clones, 74% of them present only once. Sample: peripheral blood. These receptors were collected from an elderly man with COVID-19, enrolled during active disease. Both conserved end residues are part of each CDR3. The order of the fields is D gene, clone size, CDR3 length, J gene, V gene, CDR3 DNA, CDR3 protein. D genes are given only for firm matches. Some rows mark clone size as missing; the rest say once, few, many or name a class of expanded clone.

>-|few|14|TRBJ1-2|TRBV28
TGTGCCAGCACCCGACCCGGAGGGTGGGATGGCTACACCTTC
CASTRPGGWDGYTF
>TRBD2|few|16|TRBJ2-5|TRBV2
TGTGCCAGCAGCGCGACTAGCGGGAGTTGGGGAGAGACCCAGTACTTC
CASSATSGSWGETQYF
>TRBD1|few|14|TRBJ2-5|TRBV28
TGTGCCAGCAGTTTTGACAGGGGTCTGGAGACCCAGTACTTC
CASSFDRGLETQYF
>TRBD2|-|18|TRBJ2-3|TRBV7-3
TGTGCCAGCAGCCCGCAAGGGGGACGGACTAGCGGCACAGATACGCAGTATTTT
CASSPQGGRTSGTDTQYF
>-|-|14|TRBJ1-2|TRBV6-5
TGTGCCAGCAATAGGTTGAGGGGGGGGAATGGCTACACCTTC
CASNRLRGGNGYTF
>-|few|15|TRBJ2-1|TRBV6-2/TRBV6-3
TGTGCCAGCAGTTACTATCCGGGAGTAAGGGATGAGCAGTTCTTC
CASSYYPGVRDEQFF
>-|-|15|TRBJ2-1|TRBV2
TGTGCCAGCTGTTCTCAGCGGGCCTCCTACAATGAGCAGTTCTTC
CASCSQRASYNEQFF
>-|few|15|TRBJ2-7|TRBV5-1
TGCGCCAGCAGCTTGGTGGCTAGCGCTTCCTACGAGCAGTACTTC
CASSLVASASYEQYF
>TRBD2|-|17|TRBJ2-4|TRBV4-3
TGCGCCAGCAGCCAAGACCCTAGCGGGGTAGCCAAAAACATTCAGTACTTC
CASSQDPSGVAKNIQYF
>TRBD2|-|15|TRBJ2-1|TRBV5-8
TGTGCCAGCAGCTTGGGACTAGCAGCTTACAATGAGCAGTTCTTC
CASSLGLAAYNEQFF
>-|once|12|TRBJ2-7|TRBV7-6
TGTGCCAGCAGCTTATCCGGGAACGAGCAGTACTTC
CASSLSGNEQYF
>TRBD1|-|13|TRBJ1-2|TRBV7-2
TGTGCCAGCAGCTACGGACAGGGCCACGGCTACACCTTC
CASSYGQGHGYTF
>TRBD1|-|16|TRBJ2-5|TRBV5-5
TGTGCCAGCAGCTTGGGTCCTGGACAGGACGGAGAGACCCAGTACTTC
CASSLGPGQDGETQYF
>-|-|14|TRBJ2-7|TRBV7-8
TGTGCCAGCAGCTTAGACCCAGGGTCCTACGAGCAGTACTTC
CASSLDPGSYEQYF
>TRBD1|-|16|TRBJ1-6|TRBV9
TGTGCCAGCAGCGTAGGGGGACAGGCTGTCGATTCACCCCTCCACTTT
CASSVGGQAVDSPLHF
>TRBD2|-|14|TRBJ2-2|TRBV9
TGTGCCAGCAGCCTGGGGACTAGATCTGGGGAGCTGTTTTTT
CASSLGTRSGELFF
>-|-|14|TRBJ1-1|TRBV11-1
TGTGCCAGCAGCTTAGAAGCGGGATGGACTGAAGCTTTCTTT
CASSLEAGWTEAFF
>TRBD1|few|15|TRBJ2-7|TRBV30
TGTGCCTGGACCCGACCCACAGGGGGCCCCTTGGAGCAGTACTTC
CAWTRPTGGPLEQYF
>-|-|14|TRBJ2-3|TRBV10-1
TGCGCCAGCAGTGGCCGCGGACAGTCAGATACGCAGTATTTT
CASSGRGQSDTQYF
>-|-|20|TRBJ1-4|TRBV6-6
TGTGCCAGCAGTCGTACATACCGGGACATTGGTATTGCAACTAATGAAAAACTGTTTTTT
CASSRTYRDIGIATNEKLFF
>-|-|13|TRBJ2-1|TRBV5-1
TGCGCCAGCAGCTTGGCCTTTCTAAGAGGGCAGTTCTTC
CASSLAFLRGQFF
>TRBD1|-|15|TRBJ2-7|TRBV7-9
TGTGCCAGCAGCTTCGCTATAGGGGGCAGAGACGAGCAGTACTTC
CASSFAIGGRDEQYF
>-|-|16|TRBJ1-1|TRBV6-2/TRBV6-3
TGTGCCAGCAGTTCAAGACAGAGTACCATGAACACTGAAGCTTTCTTT
CASSSRQSTMNTEAFF
>TRBD1|-|14|TRBJ2-5|TRBV6-6
TGTGCCAGCAGAGGGACAGGGGATCAAGAGACCCAGTACTTC
CASRGTGDQETQYF
>-|many|15|TRBJ1-1|TRBV7-9
TGTGCCAGCAGCTTACATGAAGGGGTGTACACTGAAGCTTTCTTT
CASSLHEGVYTEAFF
>-|-|15|TRBJ1-4|TRBV6-1
TGTGCCAGCAGTGAAGCCTGGACAGAGATGCTACGACTGTTTTTT
CASSEAWTEMLRLFF
>TRBD2|-|14|TRBJ2-7|TRBV7-9
TGTGCCAGCAGCTCCCTCGGGGGGGGATCCGAGCAGTACTTC
CASSSLGGGSEQYF
>TRBD1|-|15|TRBJ2-7|TRBV7-2
TGTGCCAGCAGCTTAGGAGGACAGGGTGGGGGGAGGAAGTACTTC
CASSLGGQGGGRKYF
>-|once|13|TRBJ2-3|TRBV5-4
TGTGCCAGCAGCCAGGAATCCCAAGATACGCAGTATTTT
CASSQESQDTQYF
>-|-|13|TRBJ1-5|TRBV19
TGTGCCAGTGCAGGGGATAGCAATCAGCCCCAGCATTTT
CASAGDSNQPQHF
>TRBD1|-|13|TRBJ1-4|TRBV7-2
TGTGCCGCGAAGGGGGCGGCTAATGAAAAACTGTTTTTT
CAAKGAANEKLFF